A single T cell receptor (beta chain) is shown here with its context. Its antigen remains unidentified. One base away there is no much larger clone; base qualities are not given. The record originates from a study of CD8 T cells in Susac syndrome (dated by TCRdb to about 2019). Study-wide context: Among the Susac syndrome patients who were sequenced, clinically active disease was present in 5 or 6 and clinical remission was observed in roughly 8. At the time of blood withdrawal, Susac syndrome patients were either therapy-naive, taking corticosteroids (with some also receiving IVIg), or on IVIg alone. Whether CD8+ T cell activation and differentiation in Susac syndrome was antigen driven was tested using repertoire sequencing. What the research found in general, with its limitations: No clonal expansion was detected in the CD4+ T cell repertoire of Susac syndrome patients. The TCR sequencing and HLA analysis was acknowledged to have included a relatively small number of individuals.

Peripheral blood CD8+ and CD4+ T cells from healthy donors, Susac syndrome patients and multiple sclerosis patients were profiled by high-throughput TCR beta sequencing. Susac syndrome patients met recently defined diagnostic criteria for definite or probable disease. Bulk CD8+ and CD4+ T cells were purified magnetically by negative isolation, whereas CD8+ TEMRA cells were enriched by FACS. Blood was drawn into EDTA tubes, processed within 24 hours, and PBMCs were isolated by density gradient centrifugation. PBMCs destined for TCR sequencing were cryopreserved in liquid nitrogen and later thawed in a 37 °C water bath. Purity of sorted or isolated CD4+, CD8+ and CD8+ TEMRA cells was at least 90%. From the cysteine up to the phenylalanine, the CDR3 has a length of 12 residues. Just CDR3 DNA is preserved here, 36 bases in frame from base 1. The germline V gene encodes CDR1 MDHEN and CDR2 SYDVKM. Trimming at the junction amounts to 1 base on V and 3 bases on J, and the germline ends lie 1 base apart.

RNA was extracted using the RNeasy kit, and about 0.5 to 1 microgram was reverse transcribed with random hexamers. TCR beta CDR3 regions were amplified with the immunoSEQ multiplex PCR assay covering 54 Vbeta and 13 Jbeta segments. To correct PCR amplification bias, a synthetic template baseline was used for both primer optimization and computational correction. For the original study's pipeline: Reads were assigned to V, D and J genes according to IMGT and analyzed in immunoSEQ Analyzer, with only productive sequences retained. Clonality was computed as one minus Shannon entropy normalized by log2 of the number of productive unique sequences. For each patient and control, public and private clones were evaluated among the 100 most prevalent clones. Susac-specific clones were defined as absent from healthy and MS cohorts, some 1,000 published viral clones and other ImmuneACCESS disease sequences. TCRdb reworked the public reads: Q25 trimming with fastp, MiXCR clone assembly, productive beta chains retained. When rows share a CDR3 protein, they turn into one entry using the most common DNA and genes. These V and J calls are TCRdb output, not the study's own analysis. The table for this sample lists some 180,000 distinct CDR3 sequences; roughly 94% of them were counted only once. Of the sample, 0.095% to 0.1% is held by the ten largest clones.

The receptor was derived from a human donor with Susac syndrome. In this chain, TRBV28 is recombined with TRBJ2-1, with the D gene not confidently named. What was sequenced was CD4+ T cells from PBMCs. The CDR3 protein: CASSLYYNEQFF. The bases are TGTGCCAGCAGTTTATACTACAATGAGCAGTTCTTC.